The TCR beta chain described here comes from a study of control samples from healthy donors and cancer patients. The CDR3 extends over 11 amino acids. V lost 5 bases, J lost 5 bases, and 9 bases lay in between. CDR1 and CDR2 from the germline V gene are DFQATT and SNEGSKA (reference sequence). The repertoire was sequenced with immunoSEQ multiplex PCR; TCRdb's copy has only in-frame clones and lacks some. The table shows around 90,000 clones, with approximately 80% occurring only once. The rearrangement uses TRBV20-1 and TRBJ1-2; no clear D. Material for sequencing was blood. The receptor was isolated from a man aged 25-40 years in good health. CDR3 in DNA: TGCAGTGCTGTCGACACATATGGCTACACCTTC. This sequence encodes CSAVDTYGYTF.